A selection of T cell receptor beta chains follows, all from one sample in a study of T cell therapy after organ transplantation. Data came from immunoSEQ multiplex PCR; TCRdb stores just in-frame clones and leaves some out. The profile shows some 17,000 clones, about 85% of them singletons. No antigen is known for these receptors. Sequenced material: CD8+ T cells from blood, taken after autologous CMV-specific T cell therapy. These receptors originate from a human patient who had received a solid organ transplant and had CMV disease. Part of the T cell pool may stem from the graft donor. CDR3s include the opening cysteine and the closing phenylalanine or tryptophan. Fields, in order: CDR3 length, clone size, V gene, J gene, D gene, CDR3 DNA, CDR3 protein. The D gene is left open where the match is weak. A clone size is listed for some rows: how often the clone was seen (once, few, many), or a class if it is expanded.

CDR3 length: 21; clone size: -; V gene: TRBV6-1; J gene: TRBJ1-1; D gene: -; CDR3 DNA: TGTGCCAGCAGTGAAGAGGGTTTTGACGATCCGGGGTGGCAGATAAACACTGAAGCTTTCTTT; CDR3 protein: CASSEEGFDDPGWQINTEAFF
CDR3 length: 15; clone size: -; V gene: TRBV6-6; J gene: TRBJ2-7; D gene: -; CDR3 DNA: TGTGCCAGCAGTTACGGTATACTCTCTTCCTACGAGCAGTACTTC; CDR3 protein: CASSYGILSSYEQYF
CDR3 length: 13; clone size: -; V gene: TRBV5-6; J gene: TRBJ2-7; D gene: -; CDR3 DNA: TGTGCCAGCAGCTGGGGGCTACCCTACGAGCAGTACTTC; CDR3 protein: CASSWGLPYEQYF
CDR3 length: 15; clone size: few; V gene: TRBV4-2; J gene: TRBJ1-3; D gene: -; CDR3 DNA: TGTGCCAGCAGCCAGGGCTGGCACTCTGGAAACACCATATATTTT; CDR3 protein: CASSQGWHSGNTIYF
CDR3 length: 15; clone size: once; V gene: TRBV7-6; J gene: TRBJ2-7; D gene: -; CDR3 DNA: TGTGCCAGCAGCCTAGGCCCTGGGCAGGCCGGTGGGGGGAGCTTC; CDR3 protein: CASSLGPGQAGGGSF
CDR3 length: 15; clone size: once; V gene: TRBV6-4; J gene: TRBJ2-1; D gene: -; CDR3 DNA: TGTGCCAGCAGTGAAGAGGGTAGCTCCTACAATGAGCAGTTCTTC; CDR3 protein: CASSEEGSSYNEQFF
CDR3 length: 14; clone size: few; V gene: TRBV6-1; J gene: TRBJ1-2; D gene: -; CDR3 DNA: TGTGCCAGCAGTTCCGGGTCCCACGCCGACGGCTACACCTTC; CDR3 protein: CASSSGSHADGYTF
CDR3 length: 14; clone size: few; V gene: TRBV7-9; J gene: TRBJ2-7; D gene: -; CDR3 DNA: TGTGCCAGCAGCTCCGCGGAGGGGAGCTACGAGCAGTACTTC; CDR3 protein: CASSSAEGSYEQYF
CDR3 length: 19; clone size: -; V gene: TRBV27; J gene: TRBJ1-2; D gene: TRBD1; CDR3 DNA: TGTGCCAGCAGTCTTATCAGGCGAACCGGGACAGGGGGCGACTATGGCTACACCTTC; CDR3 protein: CASSLIRRTGTGGDYGYTF
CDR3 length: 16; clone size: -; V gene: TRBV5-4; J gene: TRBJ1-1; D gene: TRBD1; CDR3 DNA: TGTGCCAGCAGCCCAGGACAGGGGGCTTTAAGGACTGAAGCTTTCTTT; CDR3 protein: CASSPGQGALRTEAFF
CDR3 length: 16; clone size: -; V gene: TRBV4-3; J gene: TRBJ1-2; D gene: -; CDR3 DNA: TGCGCCAGCAGCCAAGACCATATAAGGGGGTACTATGGCTACACCTTC; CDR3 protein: CASSQDHIRGYYGYTF
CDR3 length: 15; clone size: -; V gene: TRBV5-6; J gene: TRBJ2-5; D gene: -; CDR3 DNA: TGTGCCAGCAGCTTGTATCTAGCCGGCGGAGAGACCCAGTACTTC; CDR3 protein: CASSLYLAGGETQYF
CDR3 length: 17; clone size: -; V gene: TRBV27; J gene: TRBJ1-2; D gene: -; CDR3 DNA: TGTGCCAGCAGTTTATCCACGTCACAGGGTTTGGACTATGGCTACACCTTC; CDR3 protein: CASSLSTSQGLDYGYTF
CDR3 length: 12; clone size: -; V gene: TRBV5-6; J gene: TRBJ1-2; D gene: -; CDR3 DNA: TGTGCCAGCAGCAAGAGGACAGCCGGCTACACCTTC; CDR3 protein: CASSKRTAGYTF
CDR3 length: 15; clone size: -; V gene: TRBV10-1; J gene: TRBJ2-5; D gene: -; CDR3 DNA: TGCGCCAGCAGTGAGTCATTTACTCCTCAAGAGACCCAGTACTTC; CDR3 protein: CASSESFTPQETQYF
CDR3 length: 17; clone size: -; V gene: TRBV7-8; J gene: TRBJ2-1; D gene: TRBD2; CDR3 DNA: TGTGCCAGCAGCCCCCGCTCGGGGCTAGCGGGAGGCGGTGAGCAGTTCTTC; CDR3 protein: CASSPRSGLAGGGEQFF
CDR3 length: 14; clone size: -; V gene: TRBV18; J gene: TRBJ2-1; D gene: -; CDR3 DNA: TGTGCCAGCTCACCTTCGGTAGTCGGCAATGAGCAGTTCTTC; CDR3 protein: CASSPSVVGNEQFF
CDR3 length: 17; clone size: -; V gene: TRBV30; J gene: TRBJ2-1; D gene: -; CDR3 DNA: TGTGCCTGGTCATACGGGACGGGAGCCTCTTGGATGGATGAGCAGTTCTTC; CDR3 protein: CAWSYGTGASWMDEQFF
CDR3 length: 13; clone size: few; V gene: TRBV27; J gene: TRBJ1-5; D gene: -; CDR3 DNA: TGTGCCAGCAGTATCCAGGGCTATCAGCCCCAGCATTTT; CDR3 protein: CASSIQGYQPQHF
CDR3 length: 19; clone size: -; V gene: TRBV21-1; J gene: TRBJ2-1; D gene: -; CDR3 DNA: TGTGCCAGCAGCATAAGGGTCACTAGCGGGAGTTTATTCTACAATGAGCAGTTCTTC; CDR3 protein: CASSIRVTSGSLFYNEQFF
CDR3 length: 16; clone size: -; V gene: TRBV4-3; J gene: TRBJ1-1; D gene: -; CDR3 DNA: TGCGCCAGCAGCTCCAGTGTAGCGGGGAGGGGCACTGAAGCTTTCTTT; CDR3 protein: CASSSSVAGRGTEAFF
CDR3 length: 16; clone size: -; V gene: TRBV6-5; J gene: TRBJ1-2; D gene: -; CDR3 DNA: TGTGCCAGCAGTTACTCGAGGCCCCTCGTGAACGATGGCTACACCTTC; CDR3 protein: CASSYSRPLVNDGYTF
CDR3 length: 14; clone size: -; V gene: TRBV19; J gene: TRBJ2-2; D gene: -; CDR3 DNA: TGTGCCAGTAGTATACCAGGGGCCACCGGGGAGCTGTTTTTT; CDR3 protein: CASSIPGATGELFF
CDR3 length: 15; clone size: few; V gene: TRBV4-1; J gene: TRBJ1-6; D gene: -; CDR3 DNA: TGCGCCAGCAGCCCAACAGGGAGGAATAATTCACCCCTCCACTTT; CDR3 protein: CASSPTGRNNSPLHF
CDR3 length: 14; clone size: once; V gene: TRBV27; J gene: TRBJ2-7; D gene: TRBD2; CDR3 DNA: TGTGCCAGCAGTTTGAGCGGGACCTCCTACGAGCAGTACTTC; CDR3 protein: CASSLSGTSYEQYF
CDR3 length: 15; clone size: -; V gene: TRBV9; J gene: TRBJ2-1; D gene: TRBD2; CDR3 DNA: TGTGCCAGCAGCGTATTTAGCGGGTCACTGTATGAGCAGTTCTTC; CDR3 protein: CASSVFSGSLYEQFF
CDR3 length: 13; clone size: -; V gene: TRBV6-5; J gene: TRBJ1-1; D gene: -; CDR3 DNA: TGTGCCAGCAGTTCCGGGATTAACACTGAAGCTTTCTTT; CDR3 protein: CASSSGINTEAFF
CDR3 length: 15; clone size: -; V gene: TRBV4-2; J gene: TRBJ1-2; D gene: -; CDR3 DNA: TGTGCCAGCAGCCAAGAAGGCGCGTCTCTCTTTGGCTACACCTTC; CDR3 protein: CASSQEGASLFGYTF
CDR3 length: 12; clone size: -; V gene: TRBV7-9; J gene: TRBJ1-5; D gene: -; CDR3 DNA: TGTGCCAGCAGTAAGAGGGATCAGCCCCAGCATTTT; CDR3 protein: CASSKRDQPQHF
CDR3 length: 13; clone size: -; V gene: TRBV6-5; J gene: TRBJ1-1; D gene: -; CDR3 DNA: TGTGCCAGCAGTTACAGGGAGGGCACTGAAGCTTTCTTT; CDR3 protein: CASSYREGTEAFF
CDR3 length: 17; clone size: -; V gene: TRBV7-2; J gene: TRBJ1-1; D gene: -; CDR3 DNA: TGTGCCAGCAGCTTAGTGAGTCCGCGGTTTGGGAACACTGAAGCTTTCTTT; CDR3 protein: CASSLVSPRFGNTEAFF
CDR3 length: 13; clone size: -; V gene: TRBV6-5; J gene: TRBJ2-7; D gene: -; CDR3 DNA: TGTGCCAGCAGTTACGGTTTAGACTACGAGCAGTACTTC; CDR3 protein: CASSYGLDYEQYF
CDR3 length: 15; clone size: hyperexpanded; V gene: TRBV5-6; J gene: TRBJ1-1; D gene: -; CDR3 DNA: TGTGCCAGCAGCTTGATTGGACAGTTGAACACTGAAGCTTTCTTT; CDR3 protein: CASSLIGQLNTEAFF
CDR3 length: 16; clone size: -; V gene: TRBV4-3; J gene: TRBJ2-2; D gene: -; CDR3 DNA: TGCGCCAGCAGCCAAGATGGTATAGGGAACACCGGGGAGCTGTTTTTT; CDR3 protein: CASSQDGIGNTGELFF
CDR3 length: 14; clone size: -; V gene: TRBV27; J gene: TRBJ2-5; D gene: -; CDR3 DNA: TGTGCCAGCGGGGAGGGGGGGCACCAAGAGACCCAGTACTTC; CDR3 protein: CASGEGGHQETQYF
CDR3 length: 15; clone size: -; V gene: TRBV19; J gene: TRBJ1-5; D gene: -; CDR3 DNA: TGTGCCAGTAGTATAACAGGAGAGAGCAATCAGCCCCAGCATTTT; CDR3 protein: CASSITGESNQPQHF
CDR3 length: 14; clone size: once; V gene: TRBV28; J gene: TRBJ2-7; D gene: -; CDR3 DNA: TGTGCCAGCAGTGATGAGGGGACCACCTACGAGCAGTACTTC; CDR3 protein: CASSDEGTTYEQYF
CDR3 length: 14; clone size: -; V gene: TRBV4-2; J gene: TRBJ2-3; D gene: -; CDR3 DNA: TGTGCCAGCAGCCCTGCCGGGGCGACAGATACGCAGTATTTT; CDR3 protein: CASSPAGATDTQYF
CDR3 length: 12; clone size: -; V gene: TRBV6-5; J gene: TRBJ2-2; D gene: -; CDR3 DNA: TGTGCCAGCACTGGCGACACCGGGGAGCTGTTTTTT; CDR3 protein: CASTGDTGELFF
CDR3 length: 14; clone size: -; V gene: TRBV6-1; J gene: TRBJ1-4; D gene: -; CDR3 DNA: TGTGCCAGCAGTGAAGGGCAGACGATTGAAAAACTGTTTTTT; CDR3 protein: CASSEGQTIEKLFF
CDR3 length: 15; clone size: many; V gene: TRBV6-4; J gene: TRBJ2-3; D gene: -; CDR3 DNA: TGTGCCAGCAGTGACTCTGGAGGGGACCCAGATACGCAGTATTTT; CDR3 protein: CASSDSGGDPDTQYF
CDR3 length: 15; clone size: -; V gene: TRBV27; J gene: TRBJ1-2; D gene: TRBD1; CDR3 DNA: TGTGCCAGCAGTTTAAGCGGGACAGGGGGCTATGGCTACACCTTC; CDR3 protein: CASSLSGTGGYGYTF
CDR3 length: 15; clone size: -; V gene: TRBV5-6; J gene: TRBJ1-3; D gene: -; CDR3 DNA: TGTGCCAGCAGCTTACAGGCGTTCTCTGGAAACACCATATATTTT; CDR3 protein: CASSLQAFSGNTIYF
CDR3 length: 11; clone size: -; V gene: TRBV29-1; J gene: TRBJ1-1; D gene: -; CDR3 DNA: TGCAGCGTGGCAATGAACACTGAAGCTTTCTTT; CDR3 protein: CSVAMNTEAFF
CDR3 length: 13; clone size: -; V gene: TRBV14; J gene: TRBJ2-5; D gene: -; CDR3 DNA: TGTGCCAGCAGCCCACAGGACTGGGAGACCCAGTACTTC; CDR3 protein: CASSPQDWETQYF